This T cell receptor (beta chain) was identified in a study of blood T cell repertoires in COVID-19. Some clones are missing from TCRdb's copy, which holds only in-frame ones; the method was immunoSEQ multiplex PCR. The data show more than 110,000 clones, 75% to 80% seen once. In germline, CDR1 is SNHLY, CDR2 FYNNEI. After removal of 1 base from V and 5 bases from J, the junction contained 7 bases not matched to a gene. The CDR3 length is 15 residues. The clonotype originates from a woman in her 50s who had recovered from COVID-19. Sample: PBMCs or T cells enriched from blood (not recorded which). The V and J genes are TRBV2 and TRBJ1-1; 7 bases map to TRBD1. The CDR3 loop reads CASSEVGDSRTEAFF. The CDR3 bases are TGTGCCAGCAGTGAAGTTGGGGACAGCAGAACTGAAGCTTTCTTT.